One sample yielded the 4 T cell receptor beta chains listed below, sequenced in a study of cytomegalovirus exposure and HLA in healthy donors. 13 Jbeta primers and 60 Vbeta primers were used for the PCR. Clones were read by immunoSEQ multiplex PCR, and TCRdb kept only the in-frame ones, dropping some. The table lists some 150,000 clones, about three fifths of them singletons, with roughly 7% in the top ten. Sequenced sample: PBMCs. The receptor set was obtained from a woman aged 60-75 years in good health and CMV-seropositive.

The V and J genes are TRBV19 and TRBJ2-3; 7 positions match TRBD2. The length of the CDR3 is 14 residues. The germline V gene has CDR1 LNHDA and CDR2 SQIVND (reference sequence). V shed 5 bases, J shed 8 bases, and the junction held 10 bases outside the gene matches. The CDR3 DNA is TGTGCCAGTAGTGTGGGGAGGGCACTAGGTACGCAGTATTTT. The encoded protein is CASSVGRALGTQYF.

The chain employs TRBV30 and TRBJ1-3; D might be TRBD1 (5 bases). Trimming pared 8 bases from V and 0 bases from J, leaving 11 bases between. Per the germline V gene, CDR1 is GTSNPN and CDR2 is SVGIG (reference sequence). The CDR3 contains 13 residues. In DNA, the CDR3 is TGTGCCACCCGACAGAACTCTGGAAACACCATATATTTT. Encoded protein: CATRQNSGNTIYF. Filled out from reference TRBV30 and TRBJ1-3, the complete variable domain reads SQTIHQWPATLVQPVGSPLSLECTVEGTSNPNLYWYRQAAGRGLQLLFYSVGIGQISSEVPQNLSASRPQDRQFILSSKKLLLSDSGFYLCATRQNSGNTIYFGEGSWLTVV.

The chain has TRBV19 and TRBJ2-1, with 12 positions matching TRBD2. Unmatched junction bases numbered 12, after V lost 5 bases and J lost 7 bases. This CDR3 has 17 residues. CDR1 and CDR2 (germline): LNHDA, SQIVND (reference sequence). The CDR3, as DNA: TGTGCCAGTAGTGGCCCACCACTAGCGGGAGGTCGGAATGAGCAGTTCTTC. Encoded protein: CASSGPPLAGGRNEQFF.

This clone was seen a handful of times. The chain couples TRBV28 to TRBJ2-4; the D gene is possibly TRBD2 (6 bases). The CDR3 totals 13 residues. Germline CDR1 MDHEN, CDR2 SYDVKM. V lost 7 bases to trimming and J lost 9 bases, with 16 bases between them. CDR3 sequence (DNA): TGTGCCAGCACCCTGGGGGGTCTTGGCATTCAGTACTTC. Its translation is CASTLGGLGIQYF.